This TCR beta chain appears in the sequencing data of a study of regulatory T cells in long-lasting Graves disease. Study-level information: More than 5 years of antithyroid drugs with positive TSH receptor antibodies defined persistent Graves' disease.

This clonotype was observed a few times. Its specificity is unknown. Construction of the TCR beta libraries employed iRepertoire HTBI primers in conjunction with Arm-PCR of CDR3 regions. One entry per CDR3 protein, called by TCRdb with MiXCR from the multiplex PCR reads. The sample holds a few hundred thousand distinct CDR3 sequences, around a fifth seen once. Time point of the sample: persistent/refractory GD, antithyroid drugs over 5 years with positive TRAb. The TCR library was made from RNA that had been extracted from PBMCs in TRIzol. CDR1 and CDR2 from the germline V gene are MNHNS and SASEGT. The CDR3 runs 14 residues. V trimming: 3 bases; J trimming: 6 bases; junction bases outside the gene matches: 4. General study points: Newly diagnosed disease favored TRBV20-1 and TRBJ2-1 over persistent disease. Public clonotype sharing was higher in persistent than newly diagnosed patients.

The starting material was peripheral blood mononuclear cells (PBMCs), obtained when the disease was refractory, from a patient treated with antithyroid drugs. The genes are TRBV6-1 and TRBJ1-1, with TRBD1 matching over 10 bases. This receptor was taken from a female donor with Graves disease. This CDR3 is CASSDGTGDSEAFF. CDR3 nucleotide sequence: TGTGCCAGCAGTGATGGGACAGGGGACTCTGAAGCTTTCTTT.